Below, 16 T cell receptor beta chains from the same sample are listed, as sequenced in a study of blood T cell repertoires in COVID-19. Only in-frame clones appear in the TCRdb table, and some are missing; sequencing was by immunoSEQ multiplex PCR. The sample holds some 150,000 clones, roughly 88% seen once. Input material: PBMCs or T cells enriched from blood (not recorded which). The receptors derive from a man aged 50 to 60 who had recovered from COVID-19.

The chain has TRBV5-1 and TRBJ2-1; 10 bases agree with TRBD1. Unmatched junction bases numbered 4, after V lost 0 bases and J lost 10 bases. Germline values: CDR1 SGHRS, CDR2 YFSETQ. This CDR3 has 14 amino acids. The CDR3, as DNA: TGCGCCAGCAGCTTGGCGGACAGGGGGAGGGAGCAGTTCTTC. Translation gives CASSLADRGREQFF.

The chain employs TRBV5-1 and TRBJ2-5; 8 bases are a match to TRBD2. Germline V gives CDR1 SGHRS, CDR2 YFSETQ. V was pared by 4 bases and J by 5 bases, with 10 bases of the junction left unmatched. The CDR3 covers 15 residues. CDR3 sequence: CASSPNPTSAETQYF. CDR3 bases: TGCGCCAGCAGCCCGAACCCGACTAGCGCGGAGACCCAGTACTTC.

This clone was counted between two and nine times. The chain is built from TRBV19 and TRBJ2-1; weak D call: TRBD1 (5 bases). V dropped 2 bases and J dropped 0 bases, with 8 bases sitting between them. This CDR3 has 15 residues. Per the germline V gene, CDR1 is LNHDA and CDR2 is SQIVND (reference sequence). CDR3: CASSIQGISYNEQFF. The CDR3 DNA follows: TGTGCCAGTAGTATACAGGGCATCTCCTACAATGAGCAGTTCTTC.

The J gene is TRBJ2-5, the V gene TRBV11-2; D possibly corresponds to TRBD1 (6 bases). Trimming left V 5 bases short and J 2 bases short, with 9 bases between. Germline CDR1 is SGHAT and CDR2 is FQNNGV. There are 13 residues in the CDR3. Here the CDR3 reads CASSRTVQETQYF. CDR3 sequence (DNA): TGTGCCAGCAGCCGGACAGTTCAAGAGACCCAGTACTTC. Combining the CDR3 with reference TRBV11-2 and TRBJ2-5 gives the whole variable domain EAGVAQSPRYKIIEKRQSVAFWCNPISGHATLYWYQQILGQGPKLLIQFQNNGVVDDSQLPKDRFSAERLKGVDSTLKIQPAKLEDSAVYLCASSRTVQETQYFGPGTRLLVL.

V gene TRBV5-1 combines with J gene TRBJ2-5; TRBD1 agrees at 9 bases. Germline CDR1 SGHRS, CDR2 YFSETQ. Trimming took 0 bases from V and 3 from J; bases not matched to a gene: 0. The CDR3 is made up of 14 amino acids. The CDR3 sequence: CASSLGQGEETQYF. For the CDR3, the DNA is TGCGCCAGCAGCTTGGGACAGGGGGAAGAGACCCAGTACTTC.

V is TRBV19 and J is TRBJ2-1; 14 bases agree with TRBD2. Germline CDR1 LNHDA, CDR2 SQIVND (reference sequence). The V segment lost 5 bases and the J segment 2 bases; nucleotides outside the gene matches: 5. The CDR3 spans 17 residues. CDR3 DNA: TGTGCCAGTAGTGCTAGGACTAGCGGGGGGCCCTACAATGAGCAGTTCTTC. Amino acids: CASSARTSGGPYNEQFF.

The chain is built from TRBV11-2 and TRBJ1-2, with 9 bases identical to TRBD1. This CDR3 contains 15 residues. The junction had 12 bases not matched to a gene; V was cut back by 5 bases and J by 8 bases. Germline CDR1 is SGHAT and CDR2 is FQNNGV. CDR3 sequence (DNA): TGTGCCAGCAGCCCAACAAAGGGACAGGGTTGGGGCTACACCTTC. Its translation: CASSPTKGQGWGYTF.

The chain is built from TRBV6-5 and TRBJ1-2; D not certain. The CDR3 runs 15 residues. V gave up 0 bases and J gave up 1 base, with 9 bases separating them. Germline-derived CDR1 and CDR2 are MNHEY and SVGAGI. CDR3 coding DNA: TGTGCCAGCAGTTACTCACGGACTGTTAACTATGGCTACACCTTC. This gives the protein CASSYSRTVNYGYTF.

This sequence joins TRBV28 and TRBJ2-5; 9 nucleotides match TRBD2. Germline values: CDR1 MDHEN, CDR2 SYDVKM. The CDR3 length is 13 residues. Germline trimming cut 6 bases from V and 5 bases from J; bases unmatched to any gene: 4. CDR3 nucleotides: TGTGCCAGCAGGCGGGGGGGCCGGGAGACCCAGTACTTC. Encoded protein: CASRRGGRETQYF.

This clone has a single count. The V and J genes are TRBV2 and TRBJ1-6; the D gene is possibly TRBD1 (5 bases). The CDR3 spans 15 residues. Germline loops: CDR1 SNHLY, CDR2 FYNNEI. Trimming cost V 6 bases and J 7 bases, with 16 bases left between them. This chain's CDR3 is CASRSQGLQNSPLHF. The CDR3 coding sequence is TGTGCCAGCAGGTCCCAGGGACTGCAAAATTCACCCCTCCACTTT.

V gene TRBV4-3 combines with J gene TRBJ1-2; tentatively, D is TRBD1 (6 bases). V dropped 1 base and J dropped 0 bases, with 15 bases sitting between them. Germline values: CDR1 LGHNA, CDR2 YSLEER. The CDR3 contains 17 residues. CDR3 in DNA: TGCGCCAGCAGCCAAGTCGGAACAGGGTGGGCTAACTATGGCTACACCTTC. It codes for CASSQVGTGWANYGYTF.

This sequence joins TRBV6-4 and TRBJ1-1; 8 positions match TRBD1. Germline values: CDR1 MRHNA, CDR2 SNTAGT. After removal of 4 bases from V and 1 base from J, the junction contained 14 bases not matched to a gene. CDR3 length: 18 amino acids. The CDR3 DNA sequence: TGTGCCAGCAGTGTCACGGCTTATGACAGGGGCGCGAACACTGAAGCTTTCTTT. Its translation: CASSVTAYDRGANTEAFF.

The V call is TRBV5-4, the J call TRBJ1-1; no clear D gene. The CDR3 consists of 13 residues. V shed 3 bases and J shed 10 bases, with 16 bases lying between them. Germline lookup yields CDR1 SGHNT and CDR2 YYREEE (reference sequence). CDR3 nucleotides: TGTGCCAGCAGCTGGCGAGATGGGTGGGCAGCTTTCTTT. Its protein is CASSWRDGWAAFF.

The sample holds one count of this clone. This chain uses TRBV19 with TRBJ2-3; the D gene is possibly TRBD1 (6 bases). Trimming pared 4 bases from V and 2 bases from J, leaving 19 bases between. In germline, CDR1 is LNHDA, CDR2 SQIVND (reference sequence). The CDR3 is 17 residues long. The CDR3 reads CASSNPLDRIYTDTQYF. CDR3 coding DNA: TGTGCCAGTAGTAACCCCTTAGACAGGATCTACACAGATACGCAGTATTTT.

The chain combines TRBV29-1 with TRBJ1-1, with a tentative D call TRBD1 (6 bases). CDR1 SQVTM and CDR2 ANQGSEA come from the germline V gene. The CDR3 covers 14 residues. V was cut by 7 bases and J by 1 base, with 16 bases left in between. The CDR3 is CSALGGARNTEAFF. As DNA, the CDR3 is TGCAGCGCCTTGGGGGGGGCGCGGAACACTGAAGCTTTCTTT.

This rearrangement joins TRBV27 to TRBJ1-2; TRBD1 matches 11 bases. The ends lost 8 bases at V and 2 bases at J; junction bases unmatched: 13. CDR1 and CDR2 (germline): MNHEY, SMNVEV (reference sequence). CDR3 length: 17 residues. The CDR3 loop is CASGHSIGQGANYGYTF. CDR3 DNA: TGTGCCAGCGGCCATTCCATCGGACAGGGGGCGAACTATGGCTACACCTTC.